Listed below are T cell receptor beta chains from one sample, sequenced in a study of cytomegalovirus exposure and HLA in healthy donors. Assay: immunoSEQ multiplex PCR; the TCRdb copy retains only in-frame clones and omits some. The table records around 100,000 clones, 63% of them present only once. The sample consisted of PBMCs. The origin of the receptors is a human donor in good health. Each CDR3 is given without its conserved first and last residue. Fields, in order: V gene, clone size, CDR3 length, CDR3 protein. Clone size is stated in some rows and not others, as once, few, many or a class when expanded.

>TRBV25-1|.|8
ASRSNEQF
>TRBV18|.|12
ASSSGQIQETQY
>TRBV5-1|.|13
ASSEGTGQLYEQY
>TRBV11-2|once|13
ASSPNRGSYNEQF
>TRBV10-1|once|11
ASSGGGADTQY
>TRBV6-1|.|14
ASSEFRASGAYEQY
>TRBV9|few|11
ASSVTLYNEQF
>TRBV5-1|few|16
ASSFRDRKSSGANVLT
>TRBV11-2|once|13
ASSPDGQGNSPLH
>TRBV28|.|10
ASPRTVYGYT
>TRBV27|.|13
ASAFDAGSPYEQY
>TRBV13|few|13
ASSRSGEGSDTQY
>TRBV7-9|.|13
ASSGDWSSYNEQF
>TRBV7-6|.|13
ASSRNTGAYNEQF
>TRBV5-6|.|13
ASSPGQSNTGELF
>TRBV5-5|.|11
ASSGQSPNEQF
>TRBV28|.|11
ASSPGQNYGYT
>TRBV11-2|.|13
ASSFPGLAAYEQY
>TRBV19|.|14
ASSFRDRGREQPQH
>TRBV25-1|.|13
ASSLQGGGNTEAF
>TRBV29-1|once|11
SAGTSGYYEQY